This T cell receptor (beta chain) was sequenced during a study of cytomegalovirus exposure and HLA in healthy donors. About the research overall: An earlier analysis identified more than 95 million unique TCR beta sequences in approximately 190 million T cells. General study points: Cytomegalovirus association was listed for 164 TCR beta chains. A later analysis reported that several of the most significant clusters appeared to be linked to common viral pathogens, among them Epstein-Barr virus.

Comment on this clone: The antigen is not known.

In germline, CDR1 is MNHNY, CDR2 SVGAGI (reference sequence). V lost 7 bases and J lost 3, with 6 bases in between. The CDR3 extends over 11 amino acids. With 60 Vbeta and 13 Jbeta primers, the PCR was carried out. Libraries were prepared by immunoSEQ multiplex PCR; TCRdb keeps only in-frame clonotypes and omits some of them. The sample contains around 260,000 clones, about four fifths of which appear only once. The V gene is TRBV6-6, the J gene TRBJ1-1; no reliable D call. The receptor comes from a girl aged 2-10 years in good health and CMV-seronegative. The sample was PBMCs. The CDR3 here is CASTRYTEAFF. In DNA, the CDR3 is TGTGCCAGCACCCGGTACACTGAAGCTTTCTTT.